Reported below is one T cell receptor beta chain. The J segment lost 6 bases and the V segment lost 9 bases, leaving 8 bases of the junction unmatched. Per germline, CDR1 ENHRY and CDR2 SYGVKD. This CDR3 has 12 residues. The data belong to a study of blood T cell repertoires in COVID-19. Study context: The United States, Italy and Spain were the sources of the acute and convalescent COVID-19 samples. Nucleic acid was either cDNA or gDNA, and it came from T cells, B-cell-depleted T cells, or PBMCs.

In the original workflow: Amplification from reference gene primers served as the basis for estimated nucleated cell counts. Sequencing used immunoSEQ multiplex PCR; TCRdb keeps in-frame clones, though not all of them. V, J and clone size are those of that table, while D and trimming were read from the DNA. The sample consists of about 38,000 clones, about 82% of them appearing once. The chain couples TRBV10-3 to TRBJ2-7, with 7 bases fitting TRBD2. This TCR was sampled from a man aged 45-65 years with active COVID-19. Source material: peripheral blood. CDR3 sequence (DNA): TGTGCCATGGGGGGGAGCGGGTCCGAGCAGTACTTC. Translating it yields CAMGGSGSEQYF.